The T cell receptor (beta chain) under discussion was sequenced for a study of blood T cells in healthy people across ages. A second PCR of 7 to 11 cycles used a sample-barcoded 5' primer and a J-beta primer mix. TCRdb reanalysed the 5' RACE reads using MiXCR and keeps one entry per CDR3 protein. The sample includes roughly 1,800,000 distinct CDR3 sequences, about 50% of them seen just once. Overall study findings and caveats: A strong correlation was seen between TCR beta diversity and naive T cell percentage. Diversity was higher, and naive CD4+ cells more numerous, in long-lived donors than in aged donors. Conclusively comparing naive with antigen-experienced cells was impossible with unsorted PBMCs.

The sample holds many counts of this clonotype. As yet, its antigen is unknown. The CDR3 consists of 13 residues. Trimming cost V 4 bases and J 4 bases, with 10 bases left between them. Per germline, CDR1 MNHEY and CDR2 SVGAGI. The receptor was derived from a woman aged 40 to 55 in good health. Sequenced material: blood. V and J are TRBV6-5 and TRBJ1-2; TRBD1 is a possible D gene (5 bases). This chain's CDR3 is CASSSQGAYGYTF. The DNA of the CDR3 is TGTGCCAGCAGTTCCCAGGGTGCCTATGGCTACACCTTC.